This entry lists 32 T cell receptor beta chains sequenced from one sample in a study of blood T cell repertoires in COVID-19. Only in-frame clones appear in the TCRdb table, and some are missing; sequencing was by immunoSEQ multiplex PCR. The repertoire has 150,000 or so clones, around 89% of them found once; the top ten carry about 4.4%. The sample was peripheral blood. These receptors were obtained from a man between 60 and 75 years old with COVID-19, enrolled during active disease.

This clone has a handful of counts. The J gene is TRBJ1-1, the V gene TRBV6-2 or TRBV6-3; 9 bases are shared with TRBD1. After removal of 2 bases from V and 1 base from J, the junction contained 8 bases not matched to a gene. The germline CDR1 and CDR2 sequences are MNHEY and SVGEGT. CDR3 size: 17 residues. Here the CDR3 DNA reads TGTGCCAGCAGTTACCCGACCGGGACAGGGCGGAACACTGAAGCTTTCTTT. It yields the protein CASSYPTGTGRNTEAFF.

The chain uses TRBV28 and TRBJ2-2, with 10 bases identical to TRBD2. V shed 10 bases and J 6 bases; nucleotides not matched to a gene: 8. Germline CDR1 MDHEN, CDR2 SYDVKM. CDR3 size: 14 residues. CDR3 DNA sequence: TGTGCCATTCTAGCGGGGGCCCGCCCCGGGGAGCTGTTTTTT. Protein product: CAILAGARPGELFF.

The chain employs TRBV29-1 and TRBJ2-5; 9 bases map to TRBD1. V was clipped by 3 bases and J by 5 bases; unmatched bases: 4. The CDR3 totals 13 residues. The V gene's germline CDR1 is SQVTM and CDR2 ANQGSEA. The chain's CDR3 is CSVDVTGGETQYF. CDR3 coding DNA: TGCAGCGTTGATGTGACAGGGGGTGAGACCCAGTACTTC.

The chain links TRBV29-1 to TRBJ2-1; D may be TRBD2 (7 bases). The germline gives CDR1 SQVTM, CDR2 ANQGSEA. The CDR3 covers 13 residues. V lost 0 bases and J 7 bases, leaving 10 bases between the germline ends. The CDR3 region has the DNA TGCAGCGTTGAAGATAGGGGGGGGAATGAGCAGTTCTTC. Its translation: CSVEDRGGNEQFF.

The chain is built from TRBV12-3 or TRBV12-4 and TRBJ1-1, with TRBD1 identical over 7 bases. With V trimmed by 5 bases and J by 5 bases, 5 bases remained unmatched. The CDR3 spans 13 residues. The CDR3 protein is CASSLMTGTEAFF. The CDR3 nucleotides are TGTGCCAGCAGTCTAATGACAGGGACTGAAGCTTTCTTT.

The chain couples TRBV5-1 to TRBJ2-3, with 9 nucleotides matching TRBD2. Per the germline V gene, CDR1 is SGHRS and CDR2 is YFSETQ. The CDR3 is 16 amino acids. V gave up 0 bases and J gave up 5 bases; unmatched junction bases: 7. CDR3 residues: CASSLAGGGAGDTQYF. The CDR3 DNA reads as TGCGCCAGCAGCTTGGCGGGCGGGGGGGCCGGAGATACGCAGTATTTT.

V gene TRBV4-2 combines with J gene TRBJ2-1, with TRBD2 matching over 11 bases. Germline lookup yields CDR1 LGHNA and CDR2 YNFKEQ. The J segment lost 8 bases and the V segment lost 6 bases, leaving 9 bases of the junction unmatched. This CDR3 has 15 amino acids. The CDR3 region has the DNA TGTGCCAGCAGTAGCGGGGGGGCCGGGGACTATGAGCAGTTCTTC. Encoded protein: CASSSGGAGDYEQFF.

V is TRBV10-3 and J is TRBJ2-3; D uncertain. This CDR3 is 14 amino acids long. Germline CDR1 is ENHRY and CDR2 is SYGVKD. V gave up 7 bases and J gave up 2 bases, with 13 bases separating them. The CDR3: CAITDKNNTDTQYF. For the CDR3, the DNA is TGTGCCATCACAGACAAGAACAACACAGATACGCAGTATTTT.

This clone was seen more than once but under ten times. The chain is built from TRBV30 and TRBJ1-1, with TRBD1 identical over 10 bases. This CDR3 region has 14 residues. V gave up 7 bases and J gave up 11 bases; unmatched junction bases: 16. CDR1 GTSNPN and CDR2 SVGIG come from the germline V gene (reference sequence). The CDR3 spells CASTRRQGAGGAFF. CDR3 nucleotides: TGTGCCTCCACCCGGCGACAGGGGGCCGGTGGTGCTTTCTTT.

Only one count was recorded for this clone. This chain links TRBV5-1 with TRBJ2-7; 11 bases match TRBD2. This CDR3 is built from 17 residues. V lost 4 bases and J lost 0; bases outside the gene matches: 9. CDR1 is SGHRS and CDR2 is YFSETQ in the germline V gene. In nucleotides, the CDR3 is TGCGCCAGCAGCCTCGCGGTTAGCGGGGGGGCCTCCTACGAGCAGTACTTC. Protein product: CASSLAVSGGASYEQYF.

This chain connects TRBV6-5 to TRBJ1-1; D not resolved. V was shortened by 0 bases and J by 3 bases, with 14 bases between the two germline ends. Germline CDR1 reads MNHEY; CDR2 reads SVGAGI. This CDR3 has 16 residues. CDR3 amino acids: CASSYSEAPGDTEAFF. CDR3 DNA sequence: TGTGCCAGCAGTTACTCGGAGGCCCCCGGGGACACTGAAGCTTTCTTT.

The chain is built from TRBV10-3 and TRBJ2-7; the match to TRBD2 covers 8 bases. This CDR3 region has 13 residues. Looked up from germline, CDR1 is ENHRY and CDR2 is SYGVKD. V lost 7 bases to trimming and J lost 4 bases; unmatched junction nucleotides: 6. The CDR3: CAITAGGGYEQYF. The CDR3 DNA reads TGTGCCATCACCGCGGGGGGAGGTTACGAGCAGTACTTC.

The rearrangement joins TRBV27 to TRBJ2-7, with 12 bases lining up with TRBD1. Germline CDR1 reads MNHEY; CDR2 reads SMNVEV (reference sequence). This CDR3 contains 15 residues. J was trimmed by 2 bases and V by 5 bases; bases with no gene match: 4. The CDR3 sequence is CASSPGQGAPYEQYF. The CDR3 DNA reads as TGTGCCAGCAGTCCGGGACAGGGGGCACCCTACGAGCAGTACTTC.

This rearrangement joins TRBV7-2 to TRBJ1-3, with D maybe TRBD1 (6 bases). V was trimmed by 5 bases and J by 4 bases, leaving 18 bases between them. Germline values: CDR1 SGHTA, CDR2 FQGNSA. The CDR3 extends over 16 amino acids. The CDR3 here is CASSPYPRGAGNTIYF. For the CDR3, the DNA is TGTGCCAGCAGCCCTTATCCCAGGGGAGCCGGAAACACCATATATTTT.

J is TRBJ1-2 and V is TRBV29-1; 7 nucleotides line up with TRBD1. Germline V gives CDR1 SQVTM, CDR2 ANQGSEA. This CDR3 contains 11 residues. V shed 6 bases and J 8 bases; nucleotides not matched to a gene: 6. The CDR3 coding sequence is TGCAGCGTGGGACAGTCGGGAGGCTACACCTTC. Residues: CSVGQSGGYTF.

The chain carries TRBV15 and TRBJ1-5; D is unclear. CDR1 is LNHNV, CDR2 YYDKDF, per germline (reference sequence). The germline V and J ends were trimmed by 4 bases and 12 bases, with 13 bases remaining between them. This CDR3 region has 12 residues. CDR3 coding DNA: TGTGCCACCAGCAAAGGGTCGGGGTACCAGCATTTT. This codes for CATSKGSGYQHF.

CDR3 sequence: CASSGQGVSGANVLTF. The CDR3 coding sequence is TGTGCCAGCTCGGGACAGGGGGTCTCTGGGGCCAACGTCCTGACTTTC. The genes are TRBV18 and TRBJ2-6, with TRBD1 identical over 11 bases. Unmatched junction bases numbered 1, after V lost 6 bases and J lost 0 bases. The germline gives CDR1 KGHSH, CDR2 LQKENI. The CDR3 is made up of 16 amino acids. Together with reference TRBV18 and TRBJ2-6, the CDR3 gives the full variable domain: NAGVMQNPRHLVRRRGQEARLRCSPMKGHSHVYWYRQLPEEGLKFMVYLQKENIIDESGMPKERFSAEFPKEGPSILRIQQVVRGDSAAYFCASSGQGVSGANVLTFGAGSRLTVL.

The V call is TRBV4-1, the J call TRBJ1-5; 7 bases align to TRBD1. Germline trimming cut 1 base from V and 3 bases from J; bases unmatched to any gene: 9. The length of the CDR3 is 17 residues. CDR1 and CDR2 from the germline V gene are MGHRA and YSYEKL. CDR3 coding DNA: TGCGCCAGCAGCCAAGGCCCGGGACAGCGCCTCAATCAGCCCCAGCATTTT. Translating gives CASSQGPGQRLNQPQHF.

This chain links TRBV9 with TRBJ1-2, with D perhaps TRBD1 (5 bases). Germline V gives CDR1 SGDLS, CDR2 YYNGEE. This CDR3 has 11 residues. The V and J ends lost 3 bases and 9 bases respectively, with 9 bases between them. The CDR3 loop reads CASSADTRYTF. The DNA for the CDR3 is TGTGCCAGCAGCGCGGACACACGCTACACCTTC. Looking up the rest from reference TRBV9 and TRBJ1-2 gives the full variable domain: DSGVTQTPKHLITATGQRVTLRCSPRSGDLSVYWYQQSLDQGLQFLIQYYNGEERAKGNILERFSAQQFPDLHSELNLSSLELGDSALYFCASSADTRYTFGSGTRLTVV.

This chain uses TRBV30 with TRBJ2-1, with D unresolved. Germline CDR1 and CDR2: GTSNPN and SVGIG (reference sequence). V was cut by 2 bases and J by 9 bases, with 8 bases left in between. The CDR3 contains 11 residues. As DNA, the CDR3 is TGTGCCTGGAGTCGGGTTTTTGAGCAGTTCTTC. Its translation is CAWSRVFEQFF.

This chain connects TRBV28 to TRBJ1-2; a possible D gene is TRBD1 (5 bases). This CDR3 is 13 amino acids long. Germline loops: CDR1 MDHEN, CDR2 SYDVKM. The V end was cut by 6 bases, the J end by 12 bases, with 20 bases between. The CDR3 sequence is CASRLTPGDSHTF. The DNA of the CDR3 is TGTGCCAGCAGACTCACCCCTGGGGACTCCCACACCTTC.

This chain links TRBV6-6 with TRBJ2-7, with TRBD1 matching 9 bases. The V gene's germline CDR1 is MNHNY and CDR2 SVGAGI (reference sequence). V dropped 4 bases and J dropped 1; count of bases not matched to a gene: 8. The CDR3 runs to 16 residues. The CDR3, as DNA: TGTGCCAGCAGTTCCGCGGGACAGGGAGGGTCCTACGAGCAGTACTTC. Translation: CASSSAGQGGSYEQYF.

The rearrangement links TRBV15 to TRBJ1-1; D is unclear. Trimming took 4 bases from V and 1 from J, leaving 10 bases between them. CDR1 is LNHNV, CDR2 YYDKDF, per germline (reference sequence). The CDR3 sequence is 14 residues long. The CDR3 loop is CATSTRAPNTEAFF. The CDR3 DNA reads TGTGCCACCAGCACAAGAGCCCCGAACACTGAAGCTTTCTTT.

The chain carries TRBV29-1 and TRBJ1-1; TRBD1 aligns across 7 bases. The germline V gene encodes CDR1 SQVTM and CDR2 ANQGSEA. J was trimmed by 3 bases and V by 4 bases; bases with no gene match: 14. CDR3 length: 16 amino acids. The CDR3 spells CSVGGQGGLLDTEAFF. In DNA form, the CDR3 reads TGCAGCGTTGGCGGCCAGGGGGGCCTTTTAGACACTGAAGCTTTCTTT.

The rearrangement uses TRBV11-2 and TRBJ1-1, with D possibly TRBD1 on 6 matching bases. V lost 4 bases and J 0 bases, leaving 12 bases between the germline ends. The CDR3 is 15 amino acids. CDR1 is SGHAT and CDR2 is FQNNGV in the germline V gene. The CDR3 coding sequence is TGTGCCAGCAGCTACCCGGGACATCTGAACACTGAAGCTTTCTTT. Encoded protein: CASSYPGHLNTEAFF. Based on the CDR3 plus reference TRBV11-2 and TRBJ1-1, the full variable domain is EAGVAQSPRYKIIEKRQSVAFWCNPISGHATLYWYQQILGQGPKLLIQFQNNGVVDDSQLPKDRFSAERLKGVDSTLKIQPAKLEDSAVYLCASSYPGHLNTEAFFGQGTRLTVV.

The V and J genes are TRBV30 and TRBJ1-4; D possibly corresponds to TRBD1 (5 bases). The CDR3 has 12 residues. The germline V gene has CDR1 GTSNPN and CDR2 SVGIG (reference sequence). V was clipped by 2 bases and J by 5 bases, with 6 bases between them. The CDR3 here is CAWSHRNEKLFF. Written as DNA, the CDR3 is TGTGCCTGGAGTCACAGGAATGAAAAACTGTTTTTT.

This rearrangement joins TRBV5-6 to TRBJ1-1; TRBD1 matches at 7 bases. V lost 4 bases to trimming and J lost 3 bases; unmatched junction nucleotides: 9. The CDR3 is 15 residues long. Germline CDR1 is SGHDT and CDR2 is YYEEEE. The CDR3: CASSGNRGRDTEAFF. The CDR3 DNA follows: TGTGCCAGCAGCGGCAACAGGGGACGGGACACTGAAGCTTTCTTT.

V usage is TRBV29-1 and J usage is TRBJ2-2, with 7 bases that match TRBD1. V shed 6 bases and J 2 bases; nucleotides not matched to a gene: 9. CDR1 and CDR2 from the germline V gene are SQVTM and ANQGSEA. The CDR3 sequence is 15 residues long. CDR3 protein: CSVGTGAPNTGELFF. CDR3 sequence (DNA): TGCAGCGTGGGTACAGGGGCGCCCAACACCGGGGAGCTGTTTTTT.

This chain uses TRBV2 with TRBJ1-3; D remains ambiguous. CDR3 length equals 15 residues. The ends were cut back, 5 bases at V and 4 bases at J, with 15 bases in the middle. The germline CDR1 and CDR2 sequences are SNHLY and FYNNEI. This CDR3 is CASSFISTRGNTIYF. The CDR3, as DNA: TGTGCCAGCAGTTTTATTAGTACGAGAGGAAACACCATATATTTT.

This chain uses TRBV3-1 (or the pseudogene TRBV3-2) with TRBJ1-3; D ambiguous. Deletions cut 4 bases from V and 4 bases from J, with 14 bases between. CDR3 length: 15 amino acids. The germline CDR1 and CDR2 sequences are LGHDT and YNNKEL (reference sequence). The CDR3: CASSPHSALGNTIYF. DNA for the CDR3: TGTGCCAGCAGCCCCCACTCAGCGCTGGGAAACACCATATATTTT.

The genes are TRBV6-5 and TRBJ1-2; a possible D gene is TRBD1 (6 bases). CDR1 is MNHEY, CDR2 SVGAGI, per germline. Trimming pared 6 bases from V and 6 bases from J, leaving 14 bases between. The CDR3 runs 13 residues. The CDR3 DNA sequence: TGTGCCAGCAGGTGGACAGTAGATCATGGCTACACCTTC. Translated: CASRWTVDHGYTF.

The chain joins TRBV6-5 to TRBJ1-4; weak D call: TRBD1 (6 bases). V lost 6 bases and J 3 bases, leaving 14 bases between the germline ends. CDR3 length: 15 residues. CDR1 and CDR2 (germline): MNHEY, SVGAGI. The CDR3 sequence: CASRPGEGSNEKLFF. For the CDR3, the DNA is TGTGCCAGCAGACCAGGGGAAGGATCTAATGAAAAACTGTTTTTT.